The rows below give T cell receptor beta chains drawn from one sample of a study of cytomegalovirus exposure and HLA in healthy donors. Sequencing used immunoSEQ multiplex PCR; TCRdb keeps in-frame clones, though not all of them. In the table there are about 100,000 clones, more than 65% of which are singletons. Material: PBMCs. Receptors were obtained from a woman under 30 in good health and CMV-seropositive. The CDR3 runs from the conserved cysteine through the conserved F or W. The order of the fields is CDR3 DNA, CDR3 protein, J gene, clone size, D gene, V gene. A D gene is named only where the DNA matches it firmly. Rows may omit the clone size; those that give it use once, few, many or a size class.

TGTGCCATCAGCAAGCGGGAGGGTACAGATACGCAGTATTTT | CAISKREGTDTQYF | TRBJ2-3 | - | TRBD2 | TRBV10-3
TGCGCCAGCAGTCAGGGTCGAAGGCAGGGGGCCCTACTCTACGAGCAGTACTTC | CASSQGRRQGALLYEQYF | TRBJ2-7 | - | TRBD1 | TRBV23-1
TGCGCCATTCTAACTCCCGGGACAGGGGGAACAGATACGCAGTATTTT | CAILTPGTGGTDTQYF | TRBJ2-3 | - | TRBD1 | TRBV10-1
TGCGCCAGCAGCTTGGGGACAGAGACTAACTATGGCTACACCTTC | CASSLGTETNYGYTF | TRBJ1-2 | - | - | TRBV5-1
TGTGCCCGTTTCCCGTACAATGAGCAGTTCTTC | CARFPYNEQFF | TRBJ2-1 | - | - | TRBV5-3
TGTGCCAGCAGCCAACAGGGGCCAGATACGCAGTATTTT | CASSQQGPDTQYF | TRBJ2-3 | once | TRBD1 | TRBV6-6
TGTGCCAGCGTGGACAGGGGAGAGACTGAAGCTTTCTTT | CASVDRGETEAFF | TRBJ1-1 | - | TRBD1 | TRBV2
TGTGCCAGCAGCTTAGTGGCGGGAAGCACAGATACGCAGTATTTT | CASSLVAGSTDTQYF | TRBJ2-3 | - | - | TRBV11-2
TGTGCCTGGAGTGTACTGGAAGAGACCCAGTACTTC | CAWSVLEETQYF | TRBJ2-5 | - | - | TRBV30
TGTGCCAGCAGTACGGGAGCCCCCGAGACCCAGTACTTC | CASSTGAPETQYF | TRBJ2-5 | - | - | TRBV28
TGTGCCACCAGCAGAGATATAGGGGGAGAGACCCAGTACTTC | CATSRDIGGETQYF | TRBJ2-5 | - | - | TRBV15
TGTGCCAGCAGTACAGGGGGGTATAGCGAGCAGTACTTC | CASSTGGYSEQYF | TRBJ2-7 | - | TRBD1 | TRBV2
TGTGCCAGCAGATCCGGGACTAGTAACTACAATGAGCAGTTCTTC | CASRSGTSNYNEQFF | TRBJ2-1 | - | TRBD2 | TRBV6-6
TGCGCCAGCAGCTTAGCGGATTCCCCCTACGAGCAGTACTTC | CASSLADSPYEQYF | TRBJ2-7 | - | - | TRBV4-1
TGCGCCAGCAGCCAAGGATCGGGTTACACTGAAGCTTTCTTT | CASSQGSGYTEAFF | TRBJ1-1 | - | - | TRBV4-3
TGTGCCAGTAGTTTACTAGCGGGAGAGTACAATGAGCAGTTCTTC | CASSLLAGEYNEQFF | TRBJ2-1 | - | TRBD2 | TRBV19
TGTGCCAGCAGCTTCAGTCCAACACCATATGGCTACACCTTC | CASSFSPTPYGYTF | TRBJ1-2 | - | - | TRBV5-6
TGTGCCAGCATAGGATCTTTAGGGATTCCGGGACAGGGGAACGAGCAGTACTTC | CASIGSLGIPGQGNEQYF | TRBJ2-7 | few | TRBD1 | TRBV2
TGCGCCAGCAGCCAAGAGAGAAGGGAGACGGGCAATGAGCAGTTCTTC | CASSQERRETGNEQFF | TRBJ2-1 | - | - | TRBV4-3
TGCAGCGCTAGACTAGACGAGCAGTACTTC | CSARLDEQYF | TRBJ2-7 | - | - | TRBV29-1
TGTGCCATCGGGGCGGGAGCTCTCAATGAGCAGTTCTTC | CAIGAGALNEQFF | TRBJ2-1 | - | TRBD2 | TRBV10-3
TGTGCATTGAGCGGGAGGAGGGCGGATACGCAGTATTTT | CALSGRRADTQYF | TRBJ2-3 | - | TRBD2 | TRBV2
TGTGCCAGCAGCCCAGGGGCTATCCAGTTGGAGCAGTACTTC | CASSPGAIQLEQYF | TRBJ2-7 | - | - | TRBV9
TGTGCCAGCAGCTTAGGAGCTAGCGAGATGGAAGAGCAGTTCTTC | CASSLGASEMEEQFF | TRBJ2-1 | - | - | TRBV7-8
TGTGCCAGTAGTTCACAGGGGCTTTATAGCAATCAGCCCCAGCATTTT | CASSSQGLYSNQPQHF | TRBJ1-5 | few | TRBD1 | TRBV19
TGTGCCAGCAGTTACCGTCCCCGGGAGCAAGGTCAGCCCCAGCATTTT | CASSYRPREQGQPQHF | TRBJ1-5 | - | - | TRBV6-5
TGCGCCAGCAGCATGGGACAGGGCGAGGGTCAGCCCCAGCATTTT | CASSMGQGEGQPQHF | TRBJ1-5 | - | TRBD1 | TRBV5-1
TGTGCCAGCAGCCGACCCGGACAGGGCTATGGCTACACCTTC | CASSRPGQGYGYTF | TRBJ1-2 | few | TRBD1 | TRBV5-6
TGTGCCAGCAGTACAGGACCCTACGAGCAGTACTTC | CASSTGPYEQYF | TRBJ2-7 | - | - | TRBV27
TGCGCCAGCAGTGAGCTAGCGGGAGAGACATACAATGAGCAGTTCTTC | CASSELAGETYNEQFF | TRBJ2-1 | - | TRBD2 | TRBV10-1
TGCGCCAGCAGCAGGGACCTATCAGGGGACTATGGCTACACCTTC | CASSRDLSGDYGYTF | TRBJ1-2 | - | - | TRBV5-1
TGCGCCAGCAGCCAAGTTAAGGCCGGGACAGGTACCTACGAGCAGTACTTC | CASSQVKAGTGTYEQYF | TRBJ2-7 | - | TRBD1 | TRBV4-1
TGTGCCAGCAGCGTCCGGGACTTCCAAGAGACCCAGTACTTC | CASSVRDFQETQYF | TRBJ2-5 | - | - | TRBV9
TGTGCCAGCAGTTACTCTGACAGGCCCCTCACTGAGCAGTTCTTC | CASSYSDRPLTEQFF | TRBJ2-1 | once | - | TRBV6-5
TGTGCCAGCAGCCAAGAGCAAGCTAGCGGACAATCCTACGAGCAGTACTTC | CASSQEQASGQSYEQYF | TRBJ2-7 | - | TRBD2 | TRBV4-2
TGCGCCAGCAGCCCAAGCGGGGGGCTCTACACCGGGGAGCTGTTTTTT | CASSPSGGLYTGELFF | TRBJ2-2 | - | TRBD2 | TRBV23-1
TGTGCCCCGGAGAGACCAAACACCGGGGAGCTGTTTTTT | CAPERPNTGELFF | TRBJ2-2 | - | - | TRBV7-8
TGTGCCAGCAGCCAAGATTTGACTAGCGGGGAGGAGACCCAGTACTTC | CASSQDLTSGEETQYF | TRBJ2-5 | - | TRBD2 | TRBV14
TGTGCCAGCTCACCACCGAACAGGGGGCTTAACTATGGCTACACCTTC | CASSPPNRGLNYGYTF | TRBJ1-2 | - | TRBD1 | TRBV18
TGTGCCAGCAGCTCCTTTACCACCGGGACTAGCGGGAGGGCTTACGAGCAGTACTTC | CASSSFTTGTSGRAYEQYF | TRBJ2-7 | - | TRBD2 | TRBV7-3
TGTGCCAGCAGGCGGACAGGAAATCAGCCCCAGCATTTT | CASRRTGNQPQHF | TRBJ1-5 | - | TRBD1 | TRBV28
TGTGCCATCAGTGAACAGGTTGGATCTGGGCAGTTCTTC | CAISEQVGSGQFF | TRBJ2-1 | - | - | TRBV10-3
TGTGCCAGCAGTTACTCGAAGGCCCCTCGGGGGAGCGAGCAGTACTTC | CASSYSKAPRGSEQYF | TRBJ2-7 | - | - | TRBV6-5
TGTGCCAGCAGTCCCACCTGGGGCCGGTACCAAGAGACCCAGTACTTC | CASSPTWGRYQETQYF | TRBJ2-5 | - | - | TRBV28
TGTGCCTGGAGTCAACAGGGTTCAACTAATGAAAAACTGTTTTTT | CAWSQQGSTNEKLFF | TRBJ1-4 | - | - | TRBV30
TGTGCCTGGGGACAGGGCCGGGCGGGCAATCAGCCCCAGCATTTT | CAWGQGRAGNQPQHF | TRBJ1-5 | - | TRBD1 | TRBV30
TGTGCCAGTAGTCCGGACGGGGGACTAGGCGAGCAGTACTTC | CASSPDGGLGEQYF | TRBJ2-7 | - | TRBD2 | TRBV19
TGCGCCAGCAGCTTGGGACTAGCGGGAGGGGAAGAGACCCAGTACTTC | CASSLGLAGGEETQYF | TRBJ2-5 | once | TRBD2 | TRBV5-1
TGCGCCAGCAGTCATTCCCGGTGGGAGAGGAGGAACGAGCAGTACTTC | CASSHSRWERRNEQYF | TRBJ2-7 | - | - | TRBV23-1
TGTGCCAGCAGCTCGAAGGGAGAGAATGAAGCTTTCTTT | CASSSKGENEAFF | TRBJ1-1 | - | - | TRBV9
TGTGCCAGCAGGCGAGGGACAGGGGTTGGCGGGGAGCTGTTTTTT | CASRRGTGVGGELFF | TRBJ2-2 | - | TRBD1 | TRBV6-5
TGTGCCAGCAGTTACTCGAGGGGACAGAATGAAAAACTGTTTTTT | CASSYSRGQNEKLFF | TRBJ1-4 | many | TRBD1 | TRBV6-5
TGCGCCAGCAGCCGGTGGCGAGGGGGTTCTTCTCGGGTGGCTAATGAAAAACTGTTTTTT | CASSRWRGGSSRVANEKLFF | TRBJ1-4 | - | - | TRBV4-1